This entry lists 32 T cell receptor beta chains sequenced from one sample in a study of cytomegalovirus exposure and HLA in healthy donors (dated by TCRdb to the late 2010s). Libraries were built with the immunoSEQ multiplex PCR assay. For the multiplex PCR, a mixture combining 60 forward primers for TCR Vbeta segments and 13 reverse primers for TCR Jbeta segments was used. TCRdb mirrors the immuneACCESS table, restricted to in-frame sequences. Some clones are absent from its copies; in checked studies, under half trace to an unresolved V gene, and the reason for the others is unknown. The sample yields over 100,000 clones; approximately 80% were counted once. The top ten clones comprise approximately 23% of the sample. Material: PBMCs. Receptors were obtained from a man younger than 40 in good health and CMV-seropositive.

Worth noting for this clone: In the same sample, other DNA sequences code for this CDR3. The chain has TRBV6-1 and TRBJ2-7; 7 bases map to TRBD1. This CDR3 is 14 amino acids long. V lost 6 bases and J lost 2; bases outside the gene matches: 7. The germline gives CDR1 MNHNS, CDR2 SASEGT. The CDR3 DNA is TGTGCCAGCAGCCAACAGGGGACGGCCTACGAGCAGTACGTC. It is translated as CASSQQGTAYEQYV.

The J gene is TRBJ1-2, the V gene TRBV5-6; 7 bases fit TRBD1. V lost 2 bases to trimming and J lost 5 bases; unmatched junction nucleotides: 9. Germline CDR1 is SGHDT and CDR2 is YYEEEE. This CDR3 has 15 residues. The CDR3 loop is CASSLSAGGWYGYTF. CDR3 DNA: TGTGCCAGCAGCTTAAGTGCAGGGGGGTGGTATGGCTACACCTTC.

The rearrangement joins TRBV5-1 to TRBJ2-5; 7 bases agree with TRBD1. The CDR3 covers 16 residues. CDR1 SGHRS and CDR2 YFSETQ come from the germline V gene. Trimming removed 1 base from V and 4 bases from J; junction bases left unmatched: 10. CDR3 nucleotide sequence: TGCGCCAGCAGCTTGAACAGGGGCGGGTTAGGAGAGACCCAGTACTTC. Its translation is CASSLNRGGLGETQYF.

The chain is built from TRBV4-1 and TRBJ2-7, with 8 bases identical to TRBD1. Germline V gene sequence: CDR1 MGHRA, CDR2 YSYEKL. V was pared by 2 bases and J by 9 bases, with 9 bases of the junction left unmatched. The CDR3 is 14 residues long. The CDR3 region is CASSQPGQAVVQYF. CDR3 sequence (DNA): TGCGCCAGCAGCCAACCGGGACAGGCAGTTGTGCAGTACTTC.

The chain is built from TRBV7-2 and TRBJ2-7, with 15 bases lining up with TRBD2. The trim removed 5 bases at V and 1 base at J, leaving 12 bases unmatched. Germline CDR1 reads SGHTA; CDR2 reads FQGNSA. This CDR3 is 19 amino acids long. Here the CDR3 DNA reads TGTGCCAGCAGCGCCCCCCAGGGACTAGCGGGGGGCTCGTCCTACGAGCAGTACTTC. This codes for CASSAPQGLAGGSSYEQYF.

This chain connects TRBV28 to TRBJ2-7; possibly TRBD1 for D (6 bases). V was pared by 6 bases and J by 3 bases, with 15 bases between. Germline V gene data show CDR1 as MDHEN and CDR2 as SYDVKM. This CDR3 region has 14 residues. The CDR3 sequence: CASRRTAPGYEQYF. In DNA, the CDR3 is TGTGCCAGCAGGCGGACAGCCCCTGGCTACGAGCAGTACTTC. Combining the CDR3 with reference TRBV28 and TRBJ2-7 gives the whole variable domain DVKVTQSSRYLVKRTGEKVFLECVQDMDHENMFWYRQDPGLGLRLIYFSYDVKMKEKGDIPEGYSVSREKKERFSLILESASTNQTSMYLCASRRTAPGYEQYFGPGTRLTVT.

V gene TRBV7-8 combines with J gene TRBJ1-5; D unclear. This CDR3 has 13 amino acids. CDR1 and CDR2 from the germline V gene are SGHVS and FQNEAQ. V lost 5 bases, J lost 6 bases, and 11 bases lay in between. The CDR3 sequence is CASSVLASQPQHF. The DNA for the CDR3 is TGTGCCAGCAGCGTACTTGCAAGTCAGCCCCAGCATTTT. The entire variable domain, with the rest obtained from reference TRBV7-8 and TRBJ1-5, is as follows: GAGVSQSPRYKVAKRGQDVALRCDPISGHVSLFWYQQALGQGPEFLTYFQNEAQLDKSGLPSDRFFAERPEGSVSTLKIQRTQQEDSAVYLCASSVLASQPQHFGDGTRLSIL.

This chain joins TRBV6-4 and TRBJ2-1; 11 positions match TRBD2. V lost 5 bases and J lost 5; bases outside the gene matches: 2. CDR1 is MRHNA and CDR2 is SNTAGT in the germline V gene. CDR3 length equals 14 residues. CDR3 nucleotides: TGTGCCAGCAGTCCGACTAGCGGGAACAATGAGCAGTTCTTC. It encodes CASSPTSGNNEQFF.

In its sample, this clone was seen a few times. This chain connects TRBV5-6 to TRBJ1-5, with unresolved D. The CDR3 is 15 residues long. CDR1 SGHDT and CDR2 YYEEEE come from the germline V gene. V was cut by 0 bases and J by 0 bases, with 7 bases left in between. The CDR3 DNA sequence: TGTGCCAGCAGCTTGGGAGTTGTTAGCAATCAGCCCCAGCATTTT. This encodes CASSLGVVSNQPQHF.

This clone showed up just once. V usage is TRBV4-1 and J usage is TRBJ2-7, with 11 bases fitting TRBD1. The CDR3 has 19 amino acids. Germline CDR1 reads MGHRA; CDR2 reads YSYEKL. The junction had 16 bases not matched to a gene; V was cut back by 4 bases and J by 2 bases. The CDR3 DNA follows: TGCGCCAGCAGCCCTTTCCGGGACAGGGGGTTTCTCGTAGCCTACGAGCAGTACGTC. It specifies CASSPFRDRGFLVAYEQYV.

V and J are TRBV7-9 and TRBJ2-5, with 9 bases matching TRBD2. V lost 3 bases, J lost 2 bases, and 1 base stayed unmatched. The CDR3 is 14 amino acids. Germline CDR1 SEHNR, CDR2 FQNEAQ (reference sequence). As DNA, the CDR3 is TGTGCCAGCAGCTTGACTAGCGGACAAGAGACCCAGTACTTC. This codes for CASSLTSGQETQYF. Supplemented by reference TRBV7-9 and TRBJ2-5, the full variable domain reads DTGVSQNPRHKITKRGQNVTFRCDPISEHNRLYWYRQTLGQGPEFLTYFQNEAQLEKSRLLSDRFSAERPKGSFSTLEIQRTEQGDSAMYLCASSLTSGQETQYFGPGTRLLVL.

V is TRBV11-2 and J is TRBJ1-3; D possibly corresponds to TRBD1 (5 bases). Germline-derived CDR1 and CDR2 are SGHAT and FQNNGV. V dropped 6 bases and J dropped 0 bases, with 9 bases sitting between them. This CDR3 is built from 14 residues. The CDR3 DNA reads TGTGCCAGCAGTACAGGCGGCTCTGGAAACACCATATATTTT. The encoded protein is CASSTGGSGNTIYF.

This chain uses TRBV7-9 with TRBJ2-2; 8 positions agree with TRBD2. Per germline, CDR1 SEHNR and CDR2 FQNEAQ (reference sequence). The CDR3 is made up of 17 amino acids. Trimming took 1 base from V and 1 from J; bases not matched to a gene: 5. Here the CDR3 DNA reads TGTGCCAGCAGCTTAGGGCGGCTAGCGGGGAACACCGGGGAGCTGTTTTTT. It specifies CASSLGRLAGNTGELFF.

The table lists this clone with a few counts. This chain links TRBV5-1 with TRBJ1-1, with TRBD1 matching 9 bases. Looked up from germline, CDR1 is SGHRS and CDR2 is YFSETQ. Unmatched junction bases numbered 9, after V lost 3 bases and J lost 3 bases. The CDR3 spans 16 residues. The CDR3 here is CASSYTGTGLDTEAFF. The CDR3 DNA reads TGCGCCAGCAGCTACACCGGGACAGGGCTGGACACTGAAGCTTTCTTT.

The gene calls are TRBV6-5 and TRBJ1-1, with 10 nucleotides matching TRBD1. CDR1 and CDR2 from the germline V gene are MNHEY and SVGAGI. The CDR3 spans 15 residues. V dropped 7 bases and J dropped 5; count of bases not matched to a gene: 10. The CDR3 bases are TGTGCCAGCAAGCTGACAGGGGGCGTGAGGACTGAAGCTTTCTTT. This gives the protein CASKLTGGVRTEAFF.

The chain has TRBV5-1 and TRBJ2-7; D is perhaps TRBD2 (7 bases). Germline CDR1 and CDR2: SGHRS and YFSETQ. V lost 7 bases and J 7 bases, leaving 24 bases between the germline ends. The CDR3 contains 15 residues. CDR3 amino acids: CASARRGGGQDEQYF. CDR3 nucleotide sequence: TGCGCCAGCGCCAGGCGAGGCGGGGGCCAAGATGAGCAGTACTTC.

V is TRBV5-4 and J is TRBJ1-6; TRBD1 aligns across 7 bases. The CDR3 consists of 14 residues. Looked up from germline, CDR1 is SGHNT and CDR2 is YYREEE (reference sequence). The V and J ends lost 4 bases and 8 bases, in that order; junction bases with no gene match: 6. DNA for the CDR3: TGTGCCAGCAGCCCGGGACAGATAGATTCACCCCTCCACTTT. Amino acids: CASSPGQIDSPLHF.

DNA of the CDR3: TGTGCCAGCAGTTACTTGACAGGGGACGGGGAGCTGTTTTTT. Translated: CASSYLTGDGELFF. V gene TRBV6-5 combines with J gene TRBJ2-2; TRBD1 agrees at 8 bases. V gave up 1 base and J gave up 7 bases; unmatched junction bases: 2. This CDR3 spans 14 amino acids. Per the germline V gene, CDR1 is MNHEY and CDR2 is SVGAGI.

The gene calls are TRBV28 and TRBJ1-2, with D possibly being TRBD1 (5 bases). V was shortened by 3 bases and J by 0 bases, with 11 bases between the two germline ends. The CDR3 sequence is 15 residues long. Germline V gene data show CDR1 as MDHEN and CDR2 as SYDVKM. The chain's CDR3 is CASSFIPGSNYGYTF. CDR3 nucleotides: TGTGCCAGCAGTTTCATCCCAGGGTCTAACTATGGCTACACCTTC.

The chain employs TRBV7-8 and TRBJ1-1; tentatively, D is TRBD1 (5 bases). Per germline, CDR1 SGHVS and CDR2 FQNEAQ. Deletions cut 3 bases from V and 3 bases from J, with 23 bases between. CDR3 size: 18 residues. CDR3 in DNA: TGTGCCAGCAGCTTCGACCAGGACCCTAGGGGTGGTGACACTGAAGCTTTCTTT. Translating it yields CASSFDQDPRGGDTEAFF.

The gene calls are TRBV10-3 and TRBJ2-7; the match to TRBD2 covers 9 bases. CDR1 and CDR2 (germline): ENHRY, SYGVKD. Losses at the gene ends were 10 bases for V and 4 bases for J; bases not matched to a gene: 11. CDR3 length: 14 amino acids. The CDR3 nucleotides are TGTGCCACGGAGTCTGCTAGCGGGGATTACGAGCAGTACTTC. Encoded protein: CATESASGDYEQYF.

This clone has just one count. The CDR3 reads CASSLVGGGYNEQFF. CDR3 bases: TGTGCCAGCAGCTTAGTTGGGGGGGGCTACAATGAGCAGTTCTTC. The chain employs TRBV7-2 and TRBJ2-1, with 7 bases matching TRBD2. The trim removed 1 base at V and 3 bases at J, leaving 3 bases unmatched. Germline values: CDR1 SGHTA, CDR2 FQGNSA. The CDR3 has 15 residues.

The chain employs TRBV28 and TRBJ1-5; no clear D gene. The CDR3 loop spans 14 amino acids. CDR1 and CDR2 from the germline V gene are MDHEN and SYDVKM. V shed 7 bases and J shed 4 bases, with 14 bases lying between them. This CDR3 is CASTAPPQNQPQHF. CDR3 nucleotides: TGTGCCAGCACCGCCCCCCCACAAAATCAGCCCCAGCATTTT.

The V gene is TRBV5-8, the J gene TRBJ2-5, with D unclear. CDR1 is SGHTS and CDR2 is YDEGEE in the germline V gene. The CDR3 length is 14 residues. V was pared by 2 bases and J by 1 base, with 9 bases between. The CDR3 protein is CASSFRSAQETQYF. The CDR3 coding sequence is TGTGCCAGCAGCTTCAGGTCAGCCCAAGAGACCCAGTACTTC.

This clone was seen just once. The CDR3 DNA is TGTGCCAGCAGGAACGCGGACAGACAAAATTCACCCCTCCACTTT. Protein sequence: CASRNADRQNSPLHF. The genes are TRBV28 and TRBJ1-6, with a weak D call TRBD1 (6 bases). The ends were cut back, 6 bases at V and 7 bases at J, with 16 bases in the middle. Germline V CDR1 and CDR2: MDHEN, SYDVKM. This CDR3 has 15 residues. The full variable domain, completed using reference TRBV28 and TRBJ1-6, is DVKVTQSSRYLVKRTGEKVFLECVQDMDHENMFWYRQDPGLGLRLIYFSYDVKMKEKGDIPEGYSVSREKKERFSLILESASTNQTSMYLCASRNADRQNSPLHFGNGTRLTVT.

This sequence joins TRBV5-1 and TRBJ2-5; TRBD1 might be the D (7 bases). V lost 2 bases to trimming and J lost 7 bases, with 12 bases between them. This CDR3 comprises 13 residues. The germline V gene encodes CDR1 SGHRS and CDR2 YFSETQ. The CDR3 sequence is CASSFNRGGTQYF. CDR3 bases: TGCGCCAGCAGCTTCAACAGGGGAGGGACCCAGTACTTC.

This chain connects TRBV25-1 to TRBJ1-1; D is perhaps TRBD1 (5 bases). With 3 bases removed from V and 5 bases from J, the gap between germline ends came to 19 bases. The CDR3 extends over 16 amino acids. Germline-derived CDR1 and CDR2 are MGHDK and SYGVNS. This chain's CDR3 is CASSDRTFLKGTEAFF. CDR3 in DNA: TGTGCCAGCAGTGATAGGACATTTCTTAAGGGTACTGAAGCTTTCTTT.

The chain recombines TRBV2 with TRBJ1-2, with a tentative D call TRBD1 (6 bases). Germline assignment: CDR1 SNHLY and CDR2 FYNNEI. This CDR3 comprises 15 residues. Trimming cost V 1 base and J 6 bases, with 15 bases left between them. CDR3 sequence: CASSEGYREWDGYTF. For the CDR3, the DNA is TGTGCCAGCAGTGAAGGTTACAGGGAATGGGATGGCTACACCTTC.

The CDR3 region has the DNA TGCGCCAGCAGCTTGGTCCCGCAGAAGCCCCAGCATTTT. Amino acid sequence: CASSLVPQKPQHF. V usage is TRBV5-1 and J usage is TRBJ1-5; no reliable D call. Germline V lookup: CDR1 SGHRS, CDR2 YFSETQ. The V end was cut by 0 bases, the J end by 8 bases, with 9 bases between. The CDR3 contains 13 residues.

The chain employs TRBV10-3 and TRBJ1-4, with 9 bases fitting TRBD1. V shed 5 bases and J 0 bases; nucleotides not matched to a gene: 4. This CDR3 has 16 amino acids. Germline assignment: CDR1 ENHRY and CDR2 SYGVKD. CDR3: CAISRDRASTNEKLFF. The CDR3, as DNA: TGTGCCATCAGTCGGGACAGGGCATCAACTAATGAAAAACTGTTTTTT.

The chain employs TRBV30 and TRBJ1-4, with a tentative D call TRBD1 (5 bases). V was pared by 4 bases and J by 7 bases, with 13 bases between. Germline CDR1 is GTSNPN and CDR2 is SVGIG (reference sequence). The CDR3 totals 13 residues. The chain's CDR3 is CAWTGTSGEKLFF. DNA of the CDR3: TGTGCCTGGACAGGGACTAGTGGTGAAAAACTGTTTTTT.

The V call is TRBV10-3, the J call TRBJ1-2; 9 nucleotides line up with TRBD1. CDR1 ENHRY and CDR2 SYGVKD come from the germline V gene. The ends lost 4 bases at V and 6 bases at J; junction bases unmatched: 6. CDR3 size: 14 residues. The CDR3, as DNA: TGTGCCATCAGTGTAGGACAGGGGAGGAATGGCTACACCTTC. Its translation: CAISVGQGRNGYTF.